A single sample is the source of the 9 T cell receptor beta chains below, sequenced in a study of blood T cell repertoires in COVID-19 (dated by TCRdb to between 2020 and 2021). The receptor library was made with the immunoSEQ multiplex PCR assay. The clones in this table, taken by TCRdb from immuneACCESS, are in-frame only. Not every clone is retained; where verified, under half of the shortfall comes from an unresolved V gene, and the cause of the rest is unknown. For this sample there are around 77,000 clones; approximately 90% appear just once. 4.8% of the sample belongs to the ten largest clones. The material sequenced was peripheral blood. Receptors were obtained from a woman in her sixties with active COVID-19.

The J gene is TRBJ2-1, the V gene TRBV29-1; TRBD2 matches 7 bases. J lost 2 bases, V lost 7 bases, and 2 bases had no gene match. In germline, CDR1 is SQVTM, CDR2 ANQGSEA. The CDR3 spans 12 residues. The chain's CDR3 is CSASGAYNEQFF. For the CDR3, the DNA is TGCAGCGCTAGCGGAGCCTACAATGAGCAGTTCTTC.

This clone has only a few counts. The CDR3: CASSQPTTSGIGNEQFF. DNA for the CDR3: TGCGCCAGCAGCCAACCGACTACTAGCGGGATCGGCAATGAGCAGTTCTTC. The chain uses TRBV4-1 and TRBJ2-1, with 10 bases that match TRBD2. The CDR3 has 17 residues. With 2 bases clipped from V and 6 bases from J, the junction kept 10 bases outside the gene matches. Germline CDR1 and CDR2: MGHRA and YSYEKL.

The rearrangement links TRBV7-6 to TRBJ2-1; the D gene is possibly TRBD1 (6 bases). The CDR3 is 13 amino acids. Germline CDR1 and CDR2: SGHVS and FNYEAQ. V lost 5 bases and J lost 9, with 14 bases in between. The CDR3 DNA follows: TGTGCCAGCAGCCCGGGACACGGCGGTGAGCAGTTCTTC. Residues: CASSPGHGGEQFF.

The chain recombines TRBV4-1 with TRBJ1-3, with 9 bases lining up with TRBD1. The germline V gene has CDR1 MGHRA and CDR2 YSYEKL. The CDR3 is 15 amino acids. J was trimmed by 4 bases and V by 3 bases; bases with no gene match: 4. This CDR3 reads CASSHVGTGGNTIYF. The DNA of the CDR3 is TGCGCCAGCAGCCATGTTGGGACAGGGGGAAACACCATATATTTT.

CDR3 nucleotide sequence: TGTGCCAGCAGTCCTGGACTAGCGGTACTCTACGAGCAGTACTTC. It is translated as CASSPGLAVLYEQYF. The chain couples TRBV7-8 to TRBJ2-7, with 10 bases fitting TRBD2. Germline V gene data show CDR1 as SGHVS and CDR2 as FQNEAQ. V lost 6 bases to trimming and J lost 3 bases; unmatched junction nucleotides: 8. The CDR3 loop spans 15 amino acids.

Here the CDR3 reads CASSQRTSGATDTQYF. CDR3 nucleotides: TGCGCCAGCAGCCAACGGACTAGCGGGGCCACAGATACGCAGTATTTT. The chain carries TRBV4-1 and TRBJ2-3, with TRBD2 matching over 12 bases. In germline, CDR1 is MGHRA, CDR2 YSYEKL. The CDR3 has 16 amino acids. V shed 2 bases and J 2 bases; nucleotides not matched to a gene: 2.

This clone has only a few counts. V gene TRBV30 combines with J gene TRBJ1-4; D gene uncertain. The CDR3 totals 12 residues. V shed 5 bases and J shed 5 bases, with 9 bases lying between them. Germline-derived CDR1 and CDR2 are GTSNPN and SVGIG (reference sequence). Here the CDR3 DNA reads TGTGCCTGGGGATGGCGGAATGAAAAACTGTTTTTT. Translated: CAWGWRNEKLFF. Full variable domain (rest looked up from reference TRBV30 and TRBJ1-4): SQTIHQWPATLVQPVGSPLSLECTVEGTSNPNLYWYRQAAGRGLQLLFYSVGIGQISSEVPQNLSASRPQDRQFILSSKKLLLSDSGFYLCAWGWRNEKLFFGSGTQLSVL.

The CDR3 spells CASTNGGLETQYF. CDR3 coding DNA: TGTGCCAGCACAAACGGAGGTCTGGAGACCCAGTACTTC. The genes are TRBV12-3 or TRBV12-4 and TRBJ2-5, with D tentatively TRBD2 (5 bases). V shed 7 bases and J shed 5 bases, with 14 bases lying between them. This CDR3 is 13 amino acids long.

This sequence joins TRBV19 and TRBJ2-1; D ambiguous. The germline V gene has CDR1 LNHDA and CDR2 SQIVND (reference sequence). The CDR3 contains 16 residues. The ends were cut back, 2 bases at V and 5 bases at J, with 16 bases in the middle. CDR3 sequence: CASSIITPTSNNEQFF. The CDR3, as DNA: TGTGCCAGTAGTATAATTACTCCAACTTCTAACAATGAGCAGTTCTTC.